This entry lists 17 T cell receptor beta chains sequenced from one sample in a study of blood T cell repertoires in COVID-19. Data came from immunoSEQ multiplex PCR; TCRdb stores just in-frame clones and leaves some out. In the table there are 84,000 or so clones, approximately 82% of which are singletons. Sequenced material: peripheral blood. The receptors stem from a man older than 75 with active or convalescent COVID-19.

This clone was counted between two and nine times. The rearrangement links TRBV18 to TRBJ1-5; 12 positions match TRBD1. This CDR3 contains 18 residues. V shed 2 bases, J shed 1 base, and the junction held 6 bases outside the gene matches. The germline V gene has CDR1 KGHSH and CDR2 LQKENI. CDR3 DNA: TGTGCCAGCTCACCAGTAGGGACAGGGGGCGGAAGCAATCAGCCCCAGCATTTT. It yields the protein CASSPVGTGGGSNQPQHF.

The V gene is TRBV9, the J gene TRBJ2-1; D remains ambiguous. CDR1 and CDR2 (germline): SGDLS, YYNGEE. Trimming removed 0 bases at V and 5 bases at J, with 9 bases between. CDR3 length equals 14 residues. The CDR3 is CASSVVASNNEQFF. In DNA, the CDR3 is TGTGCCAGCAGCGTAGTAGCTTCTAACAATGAGCAGTTCTTC.

This clone was recorded only once. The chain recombines TRBV29-1 with TRBJ2-3; D may be TRBD2 (5 bases). Germline V gene sequence: CDR1 SQVTM, CDR2 ANQGSEA. The V gene lost 7 bases and the J gene lost 5 bases, with 13 bases spanning the gap. This CDR3 has 12 residues. The CDR3 bases are TGCAGCGCCCTCCCCGGGGAAGATACGCAGTATTTT. Residues: CSALPGEDTQYF.

The chain carries TRBV3-1 (or the pseudogene TRBV3-2) and TRBJ2-4; 12 positions match TRBD1. The trim removed 4 bases at V and 4 bases at J, leaving 2 bases unmatched. Germline V gene lookup returns CDR1 LGHDT and CDR2 YNNKEL (reference sequence). The CDR3 runs 15 residues. The CDR3 reads CASSPGQGAKNIQYF. The CDR3 region has the DNA TGTGCCAGCAGCCCGGGACAGGGGGCTAAAAACATTCAGTACTTC.

This chain joins TRBV11-2 and TRBJ2-3, with 8 bases that match TRBD2. J lost 6 bases, V lost 5 bases, and 10 bases had no gene match. The CDR3 has 15 amino acids. Germline V gives CDR1 SGHAT, CDR2 FQNNGV. As DNA, the CDR3 is TGTGCCAGCAGCCCTCGCGGGACGGGAGGGGATACGCAGTATTTT. This translates into CASSPRGTGGDTQYF.

The chain employs TRBV19 and TRBJ2-7; 7 bases line up with TRBD1. CDR1 is LNHDA, CDR2 SQIVND, per germline (reference sequence). The CDR3 has 14 amino acids. V trimming: 5 bases; J trimming: 6 bases; junction bases outside the gene matches: 10. CDR3 bases: TGTGCCAGTAGTCTTTCGGGACAGCTTGTCGAGCAGTACTTC. Translated, it gives CASSLSGQLVEQYF.

The rearrangement uses TRBV7-6 and TRBJ1-4; 10 positions match TRBD1. The CDR3 loop spans 15 amino acids. The germline V gene encodes CDR1 SGHVS and CDR2 FNYEAQ. V lost 5 bases and J lost 8; bases outside the gene matches: 8. CDR3 sequence reads: CASSPGQGSREKLFF. The CDR3 coding sequence is TGTGCCAGCAGCCCGGGACAGGGGTCTCGAGAAAAACTGTTTTTT.

This clone appeared a single time. The chain is built from TRBV6-4 and TRBJ1-2; 8 bases are a match to TRBD1. Germline CDR1 reads MRHNA; CDR2 reads SNTAGT. V lost 11 bases and J lost 6; bases outside the gene matches: 11. The CDR3 is 13 amino acids. The CDR3 nucleotides read TGTGCCGGCATCTCCTGGGACAGGAATGGCTACACCTTC. Protein: CAGISWDRNGYTF.

A word on this clone: Other DNA variants within this sample encode the same CDR3. The gene calls are TRBV30 and TRBJ2-5; 8 bases map to TRBD2. V lost 5 bases to trimming and J lost 5 bases; unmatched junction nucleotides: 10. The germline CDR1 and CDR2 sequences are GTSNPN and SVGIG (reference sequence). The CDR3 spans 14 residues. The CDR3: CAWGRGLGGETQYF. For the CDR3, the DNA is TGTGCCTGGGGGCGGGGACTAGGAGGGGAGACCCAGTACTTC.

DNA for the CDR3: TGCGCCAGCAGCTTCGGTAGCGGGAGCCGCCACAATGAGCAGTTCTTC. Translation gives CASSFGSGSRHNEQFF. The V call is TRBV5-1, the J call TRBJ2-1, with TRBD2 matching 9 bases. The CDR3 loop spans 16 amino acids. CDR1 SGHRS and CDR2 YFSETQ come from the germline V gene. J lost 5 bases, V lost 2 bases, and 8 bases had no gene match. Variable domain in full (rest from reference TRBV5-1 and TRBJ2-1): KAGVTQTPRYLIKTRGQQVTLSCSPISGHRSVSWYQQTPGQGLQFLFEYFSETQRNKGNFPGRFSGRQFSNSRSEMNVSTLELGDSALYLCASSFGSGSRHNEQFFGPGTRLTVL.

The V and J genes are TRBV7-8 and TRBJ2-5, with TRBD1 as a possible D gene (5 bases). V was trimmed by 5 bases and J by 3 bases, leaving 7 bases between them. The CDR3 runs to 12 residues. The germline V gene encodes CDR1 SGHVS and CDR2 FQNEAQ. The DNA of the CDR3 is TGTGCCAGCAGCGCGACAGAAGAGACCCAGTACTTC. Protein product: CASSATEETQYF.

This rearrangement joins TRBV6-5 to TRBJ1-5, with D perhaps matching TRBD1 (5 bases). Germline V gives CDR1 MNHEY, CDR2 SVGAGI. This CDR3 is built from 14 residues. Between the trimmed V and J ends, which lost 6 bases and 4 bases, there was a span of 13 bases. The CDR3 DNA reads as TGTGCCAGCAGCCGGACATCACAAAATCAGCCCCAGCATTTT. This translates into CASSRTSQNQPQHF.

The chain uses TRBV3-1 (or the pseudogene TRBV3-2) and TRBJ1-5; the D gene is possibly TRBD1 (6 bases). Germline CDR1 and CDR2: LGHDT and YNNKEL (reference sequence). The CDR3 runs 14 residues. V was trimmed by 3 bases and J by 3 bases, leaving 9 bases between them. The CDR3 coding sequence is TGTGCCAGCAGCCATCCGGGACACAATCAGCCCCAGCATTTT. It translates to CASSHPGHNQPQHF.

The V gene is TRBV19, the J gene TRBJ1-5; tentatively, D is TRBD1 (6 bases). Trimming removed 5 bases from V and 4 bases from J, with 18 bases in between. In germline, CDR1 is LNHDA, CDR2 SQIVND (reference sequence). The CDR3 has 16 amino acids. CDR3 sequence: CASSPGVTGRNQPQHF. CDR3 sequence (DNA): TGTGCCAGTAGTCCAGGGGTCACTGGCAGAAATCAGCCCCAGCATTTT.

The chain carries TRBV4-2 and TRBJ2-7; no clear D gene. Per the germline V gene, CDR1 is LGHNA and CDR2 is YNFKEQ. The CDR3 is 15 residues long. V was shortened by 4 bases and J by 0 bases, with 13 bases between the two germline ends. In nucleotides, the CDR3 is TGTGCCAGCAGCCCCTCTAGACGGAGCTCCTACGAGCAGTACTTC. It codes for CASSPSRRSSYEQYF.

The chain has TRBV27 and TRBJ1-3; D uncertain. Germline loops: CDR1 MNHEY, CDR2 SMNVEV (reference sequence). V shed 11 bases and J shed 4 bases, with 12 bases lying between them. CDR3 length: 12 amino acids. This CDR3 is CAPTSEGNTIYF. For the CDR3, the DNA is TGTGCCCCAACTTCCGAGGGAAACACCATATATTTT.

The rearrangement joins TRBV7-9 to TRBJ1-4; 7 positions agree with TRBD1. V shed 2 bases and J 8 bases; nucleotides not matched to a gene: 5. This CDR3 is 14 amino acids long. Germline CDR1 is SEHNR and CDR2 is FQNEAQ (reference sequence). The DNA of the CDR3 is TGTGCCAGCAGCTTAAGCCAGGGGGTCGAAAAACTGTTTTTT. Protein product: CASSLSQGVEKLFF.